This T cell receptor (beta chain) was found in a study of Ad26.COV2.S vaccination and SARS-CoV-2 variants. Notes on this clone: Its cognate antigen is unknown.

The study, taken as a whole, reports: Substantial response breadth was reportedly seen for spike-specific CD8+ and CD4+ T cells after vaccination. Non-spike TCR breadth showed similarity between vaccine and placebo recipients. The TCR breadth and depth analyses may have produced an underestimate of total T cell responses.

The assay was immunoSEQ multiplex PCR, and TCRdb's table has in-frame clones only and misses some. Altogether 300,000 to 400,000 clones are present, 92% being singletons, with the ten largest covering roughly 3.9%. The material sequenced was peripheral blood, taken after recovery from COVID-19. The receptor comes from a human donor who had recovered from COVID-19.

The CDR3 DNA follows: TGTGCCAGCTCACCACCGATGGGACAGGGGGCAGTTGAAGCTTTCTTT. Protein sequence: CASSPPMGQGAVEAFF. The rearrangement links TRBV18 to TRBJ1-1, with 12 nucleotides matching TRBD1. Losses at the gene ends were 0 bases for V and 7 bases for J; bases not matched to a gene: 6. There are 16 residues in the CDR3. Germline V CDR1 and CDR2: KGHSH, LQKENI.